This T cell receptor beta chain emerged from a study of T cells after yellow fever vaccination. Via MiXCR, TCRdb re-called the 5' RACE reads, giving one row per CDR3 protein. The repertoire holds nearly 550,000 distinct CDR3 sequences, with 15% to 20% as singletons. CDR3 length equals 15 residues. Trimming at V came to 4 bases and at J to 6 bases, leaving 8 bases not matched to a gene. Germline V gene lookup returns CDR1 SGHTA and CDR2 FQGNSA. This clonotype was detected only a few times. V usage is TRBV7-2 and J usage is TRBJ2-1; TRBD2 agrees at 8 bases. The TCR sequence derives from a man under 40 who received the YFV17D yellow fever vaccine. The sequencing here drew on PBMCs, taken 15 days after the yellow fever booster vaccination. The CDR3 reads CASSSGGGLGNEQFF. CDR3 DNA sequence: TGTGCCAGCAGCTCGGGAGGGGGATTAGGCAATGAGCAGTTCTTC.